The source of this T cell receptor beta chain is a study of neurological immune-mediated disorders. This clonotype has at least ten counts. Its antigen is currently unknown. cDNA synthesis was performed by 5'RACE with 10-nucleotide random UMIs. TCRdb re-called the 5' RACE reads with MiXCR, one entry per CDR3 protein. This sample has roughly 61,000 distinct CDR3 sequences, with about 24% found just once. Trimming cost V 4 bases and J 0 bases; bases outside gene matches: 4. The germline CDR1 and CDR2 sequences are SQVTM and ANQGSEA. The CDR3 runs 14 residues. Findings and caveats of the study: HTLV-1-associated myelopathy showed the most TCR clonal expansion; multiple sclerosis the least, below healthy controls. Expanded clones shared no identical CDR3 amino acid sequences across subjects, which suggested private TCR-beta repertoires in all groups.

Sample time point: technical triplicate 2. The J gene is TRBJ1-1, the V gene TRBV29-1; 8 nucleotides agree with TRBD1. Sequencing input: PBMCs. This TCR was recovered from a man between 60 and 75 years old with HTLV-1-associated myelopathy (HAM/TSP). CDR3 region: CSVGDRYMNTEAFF. The CDR3 nucleotides are TGCAGCGTTGGGGACAGGTATATGAACACTGAAGCTTTCTTT.